These 4 T cell receptor beta chains originate from one sample sequenced in a study of tumor-infiltrating lymphocytes in primary liver carcinoma. TCR beta cDNA was made from 450 to 550 ng total RNA with a constant-region primer. Three nested multiplex PCR rounds, a slightly modified ARM-PCR, produced the libraries for TCR beta. The first two PCR rounds, approximately 10 cycles each, used TRBV1-TRBV30 forward primers and a C-beta reverse primer. TCRdb passed the multiplex PCR reads through MiXCR, listing each CDR3 protein once. The sample has 50,000 to 70,000 distinct CDR3 sequences; less than 85% are singletons. Without any cell sorting, about 19-32 mg of bulk tissue yielded co-extracted RNA and DNA. The specimen was liver tumor tissue from sampling region 2. Subset here: tumor region T2, inferior pole. Receptors originate from a man between 40 and 49 years old with primary liver carcinoma and hepatitis B virus infection.

As concerns this clonotype: This sequence may be a read error, since a much larger clone differs from it by one base. The chain carries TRBV5-5 and TRBJ2-3; D is uncertain. The germline V gene has CDR1 SGHKS and CDR2 YYEKEE (reference sequence). The CDR3 is made up of 11 amino acids. V lost 2 bases and J lost 8, with 6 bases in between. CDR3 loop: CASSFGVTQYF. CDR3 DNA sequence: TGTGCCAGCAGCTTTGGAGTTACGCAGTATTTT.

Of note for this clonotype: Given a much more abundant clone one base away, this may be a read error. CDR3 coding DNA: TGTGCCAGCAGCTTGGGACAGGGGGCGATCGATGAGCAGTTCTTC. It is translated as CASSLGQGAIDEQFF. The chain has TRBV28 and TRBJ2-1, with 12 bases aligning to TRBD1. There are 15 residues in the CDR3. Germline V gene lookup returns CDR1 MDHEN and CDR2 SYDVKM. Trimming at V came to 6 bases and at J to 8 bases, leaving 8 bases not matched to a gene.

The V gene is TRBV29-1, the J gene TRBJ2-5; the D gene could be TRBD1 or TRBD2 (6 bases each). CDR1 is SQVTM and CDR2 is ANQGSEA in the germline V gene. V lost 7 bases and J lost 5, with 17 bases in between. The CDR3 covers 13 residues. CDR3 in amino acids: CSAGGLGAETQYF. The CDR3 DNA follows: TGCAGCGCCGGGGGCCTTGGGGCTGAGACCCAGTACTTC.

The rearrangement uses TRBV4-1 and TRBJ2-3, with D possibly TRBD2 on 5 matching bases. V was clipped by 7 bases and J by 6 bases, with 29 bases between them. The germline V gene has CDR1 MGHRA and CDR2 YSYEKL. CDR3 length: 18 residues. CDR3 in DNA: TGCGCCAGCATCCAGACCATTGCCCTAGCAAGAGTCACCGATACGCAGTATTTT. As protein: CASIQTIALARVTDTQYF.